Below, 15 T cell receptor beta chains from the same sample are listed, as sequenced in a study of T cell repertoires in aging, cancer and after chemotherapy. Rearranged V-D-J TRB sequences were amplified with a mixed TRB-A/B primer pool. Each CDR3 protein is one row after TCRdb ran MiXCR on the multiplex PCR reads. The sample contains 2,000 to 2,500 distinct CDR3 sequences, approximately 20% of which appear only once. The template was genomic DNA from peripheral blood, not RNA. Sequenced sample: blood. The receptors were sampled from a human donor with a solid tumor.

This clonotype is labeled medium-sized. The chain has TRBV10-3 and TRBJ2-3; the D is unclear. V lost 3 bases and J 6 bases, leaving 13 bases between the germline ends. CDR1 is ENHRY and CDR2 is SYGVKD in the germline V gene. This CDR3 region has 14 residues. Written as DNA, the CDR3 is TGTGCCATCAGTGAACAGCGCAACATGGATACGCAGTATTTT. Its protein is CAISEQRNMDTQYF.

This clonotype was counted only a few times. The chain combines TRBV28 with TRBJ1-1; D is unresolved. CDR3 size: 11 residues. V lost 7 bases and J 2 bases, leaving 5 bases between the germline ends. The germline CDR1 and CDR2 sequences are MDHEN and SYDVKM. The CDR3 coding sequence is TGTGCCAGCATCTCTAACACTGAAGCTTTCTTT. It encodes CASISNTEAFF.

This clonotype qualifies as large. The CDR3 nucleotides are TGTGCCAGCAGTGAACTTATGGTCCACTTT. It yields the protein CASSELMVHF. This chain links TRBV6-1 with TRBJ1-6; no clear D. The V and J ends lost 2 bases and 17 bases respectively, with 7 bases between them. Germline V gene data show CDR1 as MNHNS and CDR2 as SASEGT. The CDR3 is 10 amino acids.

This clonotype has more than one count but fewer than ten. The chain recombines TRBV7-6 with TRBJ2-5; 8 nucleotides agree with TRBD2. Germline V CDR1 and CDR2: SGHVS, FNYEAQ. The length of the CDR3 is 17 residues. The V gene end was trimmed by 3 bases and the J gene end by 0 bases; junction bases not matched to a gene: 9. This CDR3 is CASSFRARGGYQETQYF. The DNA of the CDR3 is TGTGCCAGCAGCTTTCGCGCTCGCGGGGGGTACCAAGAGACCCAGTACTTC.

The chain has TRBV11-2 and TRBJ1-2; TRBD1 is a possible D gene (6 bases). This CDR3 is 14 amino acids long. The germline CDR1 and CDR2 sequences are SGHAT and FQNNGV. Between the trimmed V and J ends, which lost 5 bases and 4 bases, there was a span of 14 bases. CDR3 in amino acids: CASSPSGASYGYTF. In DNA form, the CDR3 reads TGTGCCAGCAGCCCCTCGGGGGCGAGCTATGGCTACACCTTC.

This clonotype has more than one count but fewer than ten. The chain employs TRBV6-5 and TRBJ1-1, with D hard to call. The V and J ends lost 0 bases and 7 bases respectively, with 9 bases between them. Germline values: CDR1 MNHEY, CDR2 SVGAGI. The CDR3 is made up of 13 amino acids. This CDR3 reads CASSYSLGVEAFF. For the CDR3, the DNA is TGTGCCAGCAGTTACTCGTTGGGTGTTGAAGCTTTCTTT.

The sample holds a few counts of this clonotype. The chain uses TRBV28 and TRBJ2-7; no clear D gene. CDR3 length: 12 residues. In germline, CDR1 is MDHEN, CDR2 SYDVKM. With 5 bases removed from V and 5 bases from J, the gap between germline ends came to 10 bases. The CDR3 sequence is CASSRHLDEQYF. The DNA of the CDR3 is TGTGCCAGCAGTCGCCACCTGGACGAGCAGTACTTC.

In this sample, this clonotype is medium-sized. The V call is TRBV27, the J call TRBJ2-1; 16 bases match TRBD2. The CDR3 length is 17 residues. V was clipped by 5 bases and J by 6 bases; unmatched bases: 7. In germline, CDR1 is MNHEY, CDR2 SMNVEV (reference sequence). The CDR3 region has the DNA TGTGCCAGCAGTCCCGGGACTAGCGGGGGGGCAGGCAATGAGCAGTTCTTC. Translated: CASSPGTSGGAGNEQFF.

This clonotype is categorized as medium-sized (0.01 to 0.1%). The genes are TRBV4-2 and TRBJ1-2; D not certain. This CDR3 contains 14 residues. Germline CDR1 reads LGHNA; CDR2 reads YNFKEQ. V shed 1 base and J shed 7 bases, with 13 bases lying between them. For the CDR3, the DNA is TGTGCCAGCAGCCAAGGATTCGGTTCGTTTGGCTACACCTTC. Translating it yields CASSQGFGSFGYTF.

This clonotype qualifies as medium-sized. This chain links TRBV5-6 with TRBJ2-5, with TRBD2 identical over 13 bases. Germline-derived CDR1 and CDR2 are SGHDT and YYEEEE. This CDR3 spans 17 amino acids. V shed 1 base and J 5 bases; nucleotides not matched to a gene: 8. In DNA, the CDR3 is TGTGCCAGCAGCTTGTGGGGACTAGCGGGGAGGGAGGAGACCCAGTACTTC. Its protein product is CASSLWGLAGREETQYF.

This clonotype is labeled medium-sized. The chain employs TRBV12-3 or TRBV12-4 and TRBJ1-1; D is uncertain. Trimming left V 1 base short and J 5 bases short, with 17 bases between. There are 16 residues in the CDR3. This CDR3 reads CASSLGFGGRGTEAFF. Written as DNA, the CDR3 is TGTGCCAGCAGTTTAGGGTTTGGAGGGCGCGGGACTGAAGCTTTCTTT.

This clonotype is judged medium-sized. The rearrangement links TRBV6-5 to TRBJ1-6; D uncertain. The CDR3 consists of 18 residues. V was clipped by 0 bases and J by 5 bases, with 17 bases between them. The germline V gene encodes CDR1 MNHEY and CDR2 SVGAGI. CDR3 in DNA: TGTGCCAGCAGTTACTCGATCTTCTTGAGGGATGATAATTCACCCCTCCACTTT. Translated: CASSYSIFLRDDNSPLHF.

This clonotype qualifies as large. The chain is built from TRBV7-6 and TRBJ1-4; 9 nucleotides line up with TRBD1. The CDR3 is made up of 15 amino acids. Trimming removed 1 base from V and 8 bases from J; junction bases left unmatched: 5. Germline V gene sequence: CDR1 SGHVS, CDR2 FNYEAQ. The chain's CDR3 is CASSLDGTGTEKLFF. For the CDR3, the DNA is TGTGCCAGCAGCTTAGATGGGACAGGGACCGAAAAACTGTTTTTT.

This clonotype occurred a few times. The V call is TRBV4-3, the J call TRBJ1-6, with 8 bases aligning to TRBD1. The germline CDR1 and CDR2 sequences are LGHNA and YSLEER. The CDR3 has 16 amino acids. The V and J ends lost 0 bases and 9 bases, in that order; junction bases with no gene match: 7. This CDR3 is CASSQESRTGTSPLHF. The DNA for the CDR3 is TGCGCCAGCAGCCAAGAGTCCCGGACAGGGACTTCACCCCTCCACTTT.

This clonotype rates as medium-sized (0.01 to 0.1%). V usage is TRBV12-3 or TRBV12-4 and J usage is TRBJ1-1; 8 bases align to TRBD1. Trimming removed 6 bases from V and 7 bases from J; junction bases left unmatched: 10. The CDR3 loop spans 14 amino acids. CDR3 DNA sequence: TGTGCCAGCAGCCTCAGGGGGCGAAGCGATGAAGCTTTCTTT. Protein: CASSLRGRSDEAFF.